The 32 T cell receptor beta chains given below trace back to one sample, sequenced in a study of blood T cells in healthy people across ages. The authors ran a second PCR of about 6 to 12 cycles using a sample-barcoded 5' primer and a J-beta primer mix. Each CDR3 protein is one row after TCRdb ran MiXCR on the 5' RACE reads. The sample has 800,000 to 1,000,000 distinct CDR3 sequences, approximately 49% seen once. Material: blood. The receptors originated from a man under 40 in good health.

This clonotype has a single count. The rearrangement joins TRBV6-6 to TRBJ1-2, with unresolved D. CDR3 length equals 15 residues. Trimming cost V 3 bases and J 0 bases, with 11 bases left between them. Germline V gene lookup returns CDR1 MNHNY and CDR2 SVGAGI (reference sequence). The CDR3 nucleotides read TGTGCCAGCAGTTATGAGAAGGGCTCTAACTATGGCTACACCTTC. It translates to CASSYEKGSNYGYTF.

The chain joins TRBV9 to TRBJ2-3; the D gene is possibly TRBD2 (5 bases). Germline-derived CDR1 and CDR2 are SGDLS and YYNGEE. Trimming removed 4 bases from V and 2 bases from J, with 14 bases in between. This CDR3 contains 15 residues. CDR3 sequence reads: CASSQTGISTDTQYF. As DNA, the CDR3 is TGTGCCAGCAGCCAAACGGGGATTTCCACAGATACGCAGTATTTT.

The chain links TRBV12-3 or TRBV12-4 to TRBJ2-3; D might be TRBD2 (6 bases). The CDR3 is 16 amino acids. Trimming shortened V by 6 bases and J by 3 bases, and 19 bases separated the two germline ends. The CDR3 sequence is CASRMGLVGGTDTQYF. The CDR3 region has the DNA TGTGCCAGCAGAATGGGGTTGGTCGGGGGTACAGATACGCAGTATTTT.

The chain couples TRBV5-1 to TRBJ2-1, with D possibly called TRBD1 or TRBD2 (5 bases each). The J call may be in error: the DNA end matches TRBJ2-7 better. The CDR3 loop spans 14 amino acids. Germline V lookup: CDR1 SGHRS, CDR2 YFSETQ. This CDR3 reads CASSPTGTDNEQYF. The CDR3 region has the DNA TGCGCCAGCAGCCCGACGGGGACGGACAATGAGCAGTACTTC.

The V gene is TRBV7-9, the J gene TRBJ2-3; D might be TRBD2 (5 bases). Trimming took off 11 bases at V and 6 bases at J, with 9 bases between the two ends. The CDR3 runs 10 residues. CDR1 is SEHNR, CDR2 FQNEAQ, per germline (reference sequence). In DNA, the CDR3 is TGTGCCCCTCGGGGTGATACGCAGTATTTT. Translating it yields CAPRGDTQYF.

This clonotype turned up a few times. V is TRBV10-3 and J is TRBJ2-7; D may be TRBD1 (6 bases). Trimming shortened V by 11 bases and J by 2 bases, and 10 bases separated the two germline ends. CDR1 is ENHRY and CDR2 is SYGVKD in the germline V gene. This CDR3 has 11 residues. The CDR3 DNA reads as TGTGCCGTAACAGGGACCTACGAGCAGTACTTC. This sequence encodes CAVTGTYEQYF.

The rearrangement uses TRBV4-2 and TRBJ2-7, with a weak D call TRBD1 (6 bases). In germline, CDR1 is LGHNA, CDR2 YNFKEQ. The CDR3 extends over 14 amino acids. Trimming removed 3 bases at V and 2 bases at J, with 11 bases between. Here the CDR3 DNA reads TGTGCCAGCAGCCAGCGACAGGAAACCTACGAGCAGTACTTC. It encodes CASSQRQETYEQYF.

This chain links TRBV6-1 with TRBJ2-1, with 9 bases aligning to TRBD2. Looked up from germline, CDR1 is MNHNS and CDR2 is SASEGT. The CDR3 runs to 20 residues. J gave up 0 bases and V 5 bases, and 17 bases lay outside the gene matches. The CDR3 spells CASSLLAGAKIYRSYNEQFF. In DNA form, the CDR3 reads TGTGCCAGCAGTCTGTTAGCGGGGGCCAAGATATACCGCTCCTACAATGAGCAGTTCTTC.

The J gene is TRBJ2-5, the V gene TRBV6-1; D gene ambiguous. The CDR3 spans 13 residues. The V gene's germline CDR1 is MNHNS and CDR2 SASEGT. Trimming removed 4 bases at V and 5 bases at J, with 11 bases between. The CDR3 loop is CASSGKLRETQYF. The CDR3 region has the DNA TGTGCCAGCAGTGGTAAATTAAGGGAGACCCAGTACTTC.

This clonotype came up many times. The genes are TRBV3-1 and TRBJ1-2; D might be TRBD1 (5 bases). With 3 bases removed from V and 5 bases from J, the gap between germline ends came to 10 bases. The CDR3 is made up of 13 amino acids. CDR1 is LGHDT, CDR2 YNNKEL, per germline (reference sequence). The CDR3 sequence: CASSQGVGYGYTF. CDR3 DNA sequence: TGTGCCAGCAGCCAGGGGGTTGGGTATGGCTACACCTTC.

The rearrangement uses TRBV2 and TRBJ2-1, with 8 positions matching TRBD1. The CDR3 spans 14 residues. V lost 4 bases to trimming and J lost 3 bases; unmatched junction nucleotides: 2. In germline, CDR1 is SNHLY, CDR2 FYNNEI. This CDR3 reads CASSGRGLYNEQFF. The CDR3, as DNA: TGTGCCAGCAGTGGCAGGGGGCTCTACAATGAGCAGTTCTTC.

The chain combines TRBV7-8 with TRBJ1-2, with 7 bases matching TRBD1. Germline V gives CDR1 SGHVS, CDR2 FQNEAQ. V shed 1 base, J shed 2 bases, and the junction held 10 bases outside the gene matches. CDR3 length: 17 amino acids. CDR3 loop: CASSLESQGPRNYGYTF. The DNA for the CDR3 is TGTGCCAGCAGCTTAGAATCACAGGGGCCGAGGAACTATGGCTACACCTTC.

A word on this clonotype: One end of the junction is discordant with germline, which a read error may explain. The V call is TRBV7-8, the J call TRBJ2-3; 7 nucleotides align to TRBD2. From germline, CDR1 is SGHVS and CDR2 FQNEAQ. This CDR3 has 16 amino acids. DNA for the CDR3: TGTGCCAGTAGCTTAGTTAGCGGGTATCTCACAGATACGCAGTATTTT. Protein sequence: CASSLVSGYLTDTQYF.

The rearrangement uses TRBV27 and TRBJ1-4; D unclear. This CDR3 region has 12 residues. Per the germline V gene, CDR1 is MNHEY and CDR2 is SMNVEV (reference sequence). The germline V and J ends were trimmed by 4 bases and 4 bases, with 4 bases remaining between them. The CDR3 spells CASSSYNEKLFF. The CDR3 nucleotides are TGTGCCAGCAGTTCCTATAATGAAAAACTGTTTTTT.

CDR3 region: CASSSQRETQYF. The CDR3 DNA reads TGTGCCAGCAGCTCCCAACGGGAGACCCAGTACTTC. The chain employs TRBV7-2 and TRBJ2-5; the D is unclear. Germline V gives CDR1 SGHTA, CDR2 FQGNSA. V lost 4 bases, J lost 5 bases, and 8 bases lay in between. This CDR3 comprises 12 residues.

This sequence joins TRBV3-1 and TRBJ2-7; a possible D gene is TRBD2 (6 bases). Trimming removed 0 bases from V and 3 bases from J, with 12 bases in between. Germline values: CDR1 LGHDT, CDR2 YNNKEL (reference sequence). The length of the CDR3 is 15 residues. This chain's CDR3 is CASSQDGGEDYEQYF. The DNA for the CDR3 is TGTGCCAGCAGCCAAGATGGAGGGGAGGACTACGAGCAGTACTTC.

The CDR3 DNA sequence: TGTGCCAGCAGCGTAGGAGGTAGCCCGAACACCGGGGAGCTGTTTTTT. Its protein product is CASSVGGSPNTGELFF. V is TRBV9 and J is TRBJ2-2, with no clear D. Trimming removed 0 bases at V and 0 bases at J, with 9 bases between. This CDR3 region has 16 residues. The germline gives CDR1 SGDLS, CDR2 YYNGEE. Looking up the rest from reference TRBV9 and TRBJ2-2 gives the full variable domain: DSGVTQTPKHLITATGQRVTLRCSPRSGDLSVYWYQQSLDQGLQFLIQYYNGEERAKGNILERFSAQQFPDLHSELNLSSLELGDSALYFCASSVGGSPNTGELFFGEGSRLTVL.

This chain connects TRBV20-1 to TRBJ2-7; tentatively, D is TRBD1 or TRBD2 (6 bases each). From germline, CDR1 is DFQATT and CDR2 SNEGSKA (reference sequence). The ends were cut back, 6 bases at V and 5 bases at J, with 20 bases in the middle. The CDR3 spans 14 residues. This chain's CDR3 is CSANPGGPRNEQYF. The DNA of the CDR3 is TGCAGTGCCAACCCTGGGGGGCCCAGGAACGAGCAGTACTTC.

V usage is TRBV10-3 and J usage is TRBJ2-5, with a tentative D call TRBD1 (5 bases). V was clipped by 7 bases and J by 1 base, with 10 bases between them. CDR1 and CDR2 (germline): ENHRY, SYGVKD. The CDR3 is made up of 13 amino acids. CDR3 amino acids: CAITSGLQETQYF. CDR3 sequence (DNA): TGTGCCATCACTTCAGGGCTCCAAGAGACCCAGTACTTC.

At least ten counts were recorded for this clonotype. The chain employs TRBV4-3 and TRBJ1-2, with no clear D. V was clipped by 4 bases and J by 0 bases, with 15 bases between them. There are 16 residues in the CDR3. The germline gives CDR1 LGHNA, CDR2 YSLEER. In nucleotides, the CDR3 is TGCGCCAGCAGCCCCACAGCCCACTTAGCTAACTATGGCTACACCTTC. Protein product: CASSPTAHLANYGYTF.

The V and J genes are TRBV4-1 and TRBJ2-3; 7 nucleotides match TRBD2. This CDR3 has 18 amino acids. Per germline, CDR1 MGHRA and CDR2 YSYEKL. With V trimmed by 3 bases and J by 7 bases, 19 bases remained unmatched. The CDR3 bases are TGCGCCAGCAGCCAGGGCCCCTTGTTGATGGGCGGGGGAAATACGCAGTATTTT. Its protein is CASSQGPLLMGGGNTQYF.

This chain joins TRBV28 and TRBJ2-7; weak D call: TRBD1 (6 bases). The CDR3 runs to 15 residues. V was trimmed by 4 bases and J by 2 bases, leaving 15 bases between them. Per germline, CDR1 MDHEN and CDR2 SYDVKM. CDR3 sequence: CASSSPGVSTYEQYF. The CDR3 nucleotides read TGTGCCAGCAGTTCCCCAGGGGTGTCTACCTACGAGCAGTACTTC. The whole variable domain, filled in from reference TRBV28 and TRBJ2-7, reads DVKVTQSSRYLVKRTGEKVFLECVQDMDHENMFWYRQDPGLGLRLIYFSYDVKMKEKGDIPEGYSVSREKKERFSLILESASTNQTSMYLCASSSPGVSTYEQYFGPGTRLTVT.

The chain joins TRBV6-5 to TRBJ2-7; D is undetermined. Per germline, CDR1 MNHEY and CDR2 SVGAGI. The CDR3 runs 14 residues. V lost 0 bases to trimming and J lost 1 base, with 7 bases between them. Here the CDR3 reads CASSYSKESYEQYF. As DNA, the CDR3 is TGTGCCAGCAGTTACTCGAAGGAATCCTACGAGCAGTACTTC.

A note on this clonotype: The germline gene is not matched at one end of the junction; a read error may be the cause. This chain joins TRBV4-2 and TRBJ2-1, with 12 bases matching TRBD2. The CDR3 has 16 amino acids. CDR1 and CDR2 from the germline V gene are LGHNA and YNFKEQ. Written as DNA, the CDR3 is TGTGTCAGCAGCCCGCGGACTAGCGGGACTTACAATGAGCAGTTCTTC. Protein: CVSSPRTSGTYNEQFF.

This clonotype was seen a handful of times. The CDR3 sequence is CASSDSEGNTGELFF. CDR3 sequence (DNA): TGTGCCAGCAGTGACTCGGAGGGGAACACCGGGGAGCTGTTTTTT. V gene TRBV6-4 combines with J gene TRBJ2-2; weak D call: TRBD2 (6 bases). There are 15 residues in the CDR3. V lost 0 bases to trimming and J lost 1 base, with 6 bases between them. Germline CDR1 reads MRHNA; CDR2 reads SNTAGT.

In this sample, this clonotype turned up once. The V and J genes are TRBV6-4 and TRBJ2-6; no reliable D call. V gave up 0 bases and J gave up 0 bases, with 6 bases separating them. This CDR3 is 16 amino acids long. The germline gives CDR1 MRHNA, CDR2 SNTAGT. CDR3 region: CASSDSPDSGANVLTF. The CDR3 DNA is TGTGCCAGCAGTGACTCACCGGACTCTGGGGCCAACGTCCTGACTTTC.

The V gene is TRBV9, the J gene TRBJ2-1; D is possibly TRBD2 (5 bases). The CDR3 totals 17 residues. Germline assignment: CDR1 SGDLS and CDR2 YYNGEE. V was cut by 6 bases and J by 3 bases, with 22 bases left in between. The CDR3 reads CASNPFPTPSGYNEQFF. CDR3 DNA sequence: TGTGCCAGCAATCCCTTTCCGACTCCAAGCGGCTACAATGAGCAGTTCTTC.

V usage is TRBV4-2 and J usage is TRBJ1-2, with unresolved D. The germline V gene encodes CDR1 LGHNA and CDR2 YNFKEQ. This CDR3 is 15 amino acids long. Trimming took 0 bases from V and 4 from J, leaving 12 bases between them. In DNA, the CDR3 is TGTGCCAGCAGCCAAGAGGGCAGGACGGGCTATGGCTACACCTTC. Amino acids: CASSQEGRTGYGYTF.

This clonotype was counted between two and nine times. The genes are TRBV7-9 and TRBJ2-7; D unresolved. The CDR3 is 13 amino acids. Per germline, CDR1 SEHNR and CDR2 FQNEAQ (reference sequence). The V and J ends lost 7 bases and 1 base respectively, with 11 bases between them. This chain's CDR3 is CASNSDTSYEQYF. CDR3 nucleotides: TGTGCCAGCAACAGCGATACATCCTACGAGCAGTACTTC.

In this sample, this clonotype turned up a few times. The rearrangement uses TRBV6-2 or TRBV6-3 and TRBJ2-3; 14 nucleotides align to TRBD2. The trim removed 7 bases at V and 2 bases at J, leaving 5 bases unmatched. CDR3 size: 16 residues. CDR1 and CDR2 (germline): MNHEY, SVGEGT. CDR3 loop: CASKWGLAGDTDTQYF. The DNA for the CDR3 is TGTGCCAGCAAGTGGGGACTAGCGGGAGACACAGATACGCAGTATTTT.

This clonotype showed up just a few times. The chain uses TRBV12-3 or TRBV12-4 and TRBJ2-7; TRBD2 might be the D (6 bases). Trimming took 5 bases from V and 2 from J, leaving 13 bases between them. This CDR3 region has 14 residues. CDR3 coding DNA: TGTGCCAGCAGTGGTGGTCGGGGGACCTACGAGCAGTACTTC. It encodes CASSGGRGTYEQYF.

This clonotype has just a few counts. In DNA, the CDR3 is TGCAGTGCCCCCTCCTCCAGCGGGGGGGCGGCAGATACGCAGTATTTT. Translation gives CSAPSSSGGAADTQYF. The V and J genes are TRBV20-1 and TRBJ2-3; TRBD2 agrees at 10 bases. V dropped 6 bases and J dropped 4; count of bases not matched to a gene: 13. The CDR3 has 16 amino acids. Germline V gene lookup returns CDR1 DFQATT and CDR2 SNEGSKA (reference sequence).